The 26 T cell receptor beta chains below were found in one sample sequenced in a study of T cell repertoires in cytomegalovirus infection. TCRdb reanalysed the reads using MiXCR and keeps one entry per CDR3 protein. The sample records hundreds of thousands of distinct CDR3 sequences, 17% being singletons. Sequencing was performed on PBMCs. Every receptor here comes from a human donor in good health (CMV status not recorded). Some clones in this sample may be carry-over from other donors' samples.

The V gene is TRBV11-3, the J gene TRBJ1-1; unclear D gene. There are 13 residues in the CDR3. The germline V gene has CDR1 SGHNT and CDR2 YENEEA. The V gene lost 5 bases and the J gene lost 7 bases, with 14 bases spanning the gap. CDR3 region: CASSPDGEDEAFF. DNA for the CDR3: TGTGCCAGCAGCCCAGACGGGGAAGATGAAGCTTTCTTT.

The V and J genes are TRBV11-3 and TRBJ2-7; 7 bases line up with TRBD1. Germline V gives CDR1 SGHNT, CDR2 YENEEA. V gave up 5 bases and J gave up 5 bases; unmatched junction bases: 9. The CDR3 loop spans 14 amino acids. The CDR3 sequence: CASSDRDTGNEQYF. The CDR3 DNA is TGTGCCAGCAGCGACAGGGATACAGGGAACGAGCAGTACTTC.

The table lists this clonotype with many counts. The CDR3 DNA reads as TGTGCCAGCAGCTTATGGCCCAACACAGATACGCAGTATTTT. Its translation is CASSLWPNTDTQYF. This sequence joins TRBV7-9 and TRBJ2-3; D gene ambiguous. The ends were cut back, 2 bases at V and 2 bases at J, with 8 bases in the middle. Germline-derived CDR1 and CDR2 are SEHNR and FQNEAQ (reference sequence). The CDR3 covers 14 residues.

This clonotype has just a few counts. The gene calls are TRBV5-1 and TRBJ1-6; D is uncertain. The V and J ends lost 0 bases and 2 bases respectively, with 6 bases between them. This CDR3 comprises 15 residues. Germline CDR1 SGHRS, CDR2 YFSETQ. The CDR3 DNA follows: TGCGCCAGCAGCTTGGACGGACCCTATAATTCACCCCTCCACTTT. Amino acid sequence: CASSLDGPYNSPLHF.

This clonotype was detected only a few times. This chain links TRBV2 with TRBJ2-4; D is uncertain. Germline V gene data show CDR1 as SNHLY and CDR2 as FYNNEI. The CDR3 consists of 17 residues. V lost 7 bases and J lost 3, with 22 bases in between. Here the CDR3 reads CASNEDGPEYGKNIQYF. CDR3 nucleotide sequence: TGTGCCAGCAACGAGGACGGACCAGAATACGGCAAAAACATTCAGTACTTC.

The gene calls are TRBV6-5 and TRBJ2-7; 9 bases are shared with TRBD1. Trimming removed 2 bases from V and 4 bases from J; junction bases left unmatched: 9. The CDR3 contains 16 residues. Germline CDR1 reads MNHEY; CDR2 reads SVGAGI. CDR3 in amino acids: CASSYAIVGQGYEQYF. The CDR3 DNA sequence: TGTGCCAGCAGTTACGCGATAGTGGGACAGGGATACGAGCAGTACTTC.

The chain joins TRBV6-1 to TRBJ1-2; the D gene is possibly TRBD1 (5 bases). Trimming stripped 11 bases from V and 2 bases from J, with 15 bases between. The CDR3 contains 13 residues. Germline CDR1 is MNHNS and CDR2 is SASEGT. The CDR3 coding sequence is TGTGCCGGGGGGGGAGGGACCAACTATGGCTACACCTTC. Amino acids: CAGGGGTNYGYTF.

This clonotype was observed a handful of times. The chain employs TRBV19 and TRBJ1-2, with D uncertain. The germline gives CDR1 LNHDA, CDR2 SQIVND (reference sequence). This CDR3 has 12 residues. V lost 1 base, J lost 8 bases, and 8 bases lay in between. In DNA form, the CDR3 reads TGTGCCAGTAGTATAGCTCGGGAGGGCTACACCTTC. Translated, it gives CASSIAREGYTF.

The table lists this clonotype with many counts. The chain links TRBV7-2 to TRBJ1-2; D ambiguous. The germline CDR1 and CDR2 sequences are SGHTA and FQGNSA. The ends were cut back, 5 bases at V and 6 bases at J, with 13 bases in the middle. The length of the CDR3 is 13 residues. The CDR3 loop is CASSPPNSHGYTF. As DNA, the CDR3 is TGTGCCAGCAGCCCCCCCAACTCCCATGGCTACACCTTC.

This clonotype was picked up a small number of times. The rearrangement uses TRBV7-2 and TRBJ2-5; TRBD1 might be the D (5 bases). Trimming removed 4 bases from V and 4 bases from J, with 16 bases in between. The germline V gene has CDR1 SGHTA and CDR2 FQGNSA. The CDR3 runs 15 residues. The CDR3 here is CASSSFGQYRETQYF. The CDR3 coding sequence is TGTGCCAGCAGCTCGTTCGGACAATATCGAGAGACCCAGTACTTC.

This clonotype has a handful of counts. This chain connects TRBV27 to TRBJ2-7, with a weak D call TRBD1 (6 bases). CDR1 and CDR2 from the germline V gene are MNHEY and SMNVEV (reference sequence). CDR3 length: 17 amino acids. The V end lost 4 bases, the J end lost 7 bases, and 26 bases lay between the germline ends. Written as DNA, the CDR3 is TGTGCCAGCAGTTGGAATAACCCAGGGGTGCCACGAGGAGAGCAGTACTTC. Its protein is CASSWNNPGVPRGEQYF.

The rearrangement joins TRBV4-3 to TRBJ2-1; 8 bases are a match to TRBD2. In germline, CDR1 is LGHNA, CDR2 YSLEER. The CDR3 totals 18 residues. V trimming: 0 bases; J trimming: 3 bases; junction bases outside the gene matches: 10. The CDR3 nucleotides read TGCGCCAGCAGCCAAGATCCGGGCAGCGGGGGAGTCTACAATGAGCAGTTCTTC. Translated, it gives CASSQDPGSGGVYNEQFF.

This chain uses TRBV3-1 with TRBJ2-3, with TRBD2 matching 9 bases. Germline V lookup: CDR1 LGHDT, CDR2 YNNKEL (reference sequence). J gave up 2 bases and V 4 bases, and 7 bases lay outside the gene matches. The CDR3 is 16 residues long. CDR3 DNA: TGTGCCAGCAGCCGCGGGGGGGGTACTTTCACAGATACGCAGTATTTT. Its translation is CASSRGGGTFTDTQYF.

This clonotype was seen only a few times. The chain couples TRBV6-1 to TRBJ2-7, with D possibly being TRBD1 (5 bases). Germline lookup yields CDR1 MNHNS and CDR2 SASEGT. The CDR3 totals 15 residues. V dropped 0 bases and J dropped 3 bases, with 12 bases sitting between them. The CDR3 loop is CASSEAGGRVYEQYF. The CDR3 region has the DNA TGTGCCAGCAGTGAAGCCGGTGGCAGGGTCTACGAGCAGTACTTC.

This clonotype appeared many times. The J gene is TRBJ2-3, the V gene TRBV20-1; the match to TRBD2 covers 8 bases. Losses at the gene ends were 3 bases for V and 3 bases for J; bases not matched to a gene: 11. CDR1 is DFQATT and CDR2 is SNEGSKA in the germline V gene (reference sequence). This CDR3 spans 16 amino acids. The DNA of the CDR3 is TGCAGTGCTAGCGCCACTGCGGGGGGTAATACAGATACGCAGTATTTT. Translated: CSASATAGGNTDTQYF.

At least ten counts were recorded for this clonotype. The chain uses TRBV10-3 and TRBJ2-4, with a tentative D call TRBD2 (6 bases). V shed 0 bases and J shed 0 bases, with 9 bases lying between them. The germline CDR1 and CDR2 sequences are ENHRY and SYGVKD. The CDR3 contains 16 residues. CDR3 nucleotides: TGTGCCATCAGTGAGTCGGCGGGACTAGCCAAAAACATTCAGTACTTC. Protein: CAISESAGLAKNIQYF.

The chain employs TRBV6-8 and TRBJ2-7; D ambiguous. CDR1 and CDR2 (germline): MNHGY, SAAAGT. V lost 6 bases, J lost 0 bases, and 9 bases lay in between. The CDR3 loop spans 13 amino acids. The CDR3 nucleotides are TGTGCCAGCAGCAATCCCGTCTCCTACGAGCAGTACTTC. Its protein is CASSNPVSYEQYF.

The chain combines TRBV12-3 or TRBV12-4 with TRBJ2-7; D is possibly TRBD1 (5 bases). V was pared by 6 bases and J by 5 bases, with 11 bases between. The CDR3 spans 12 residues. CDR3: CASRQGANEQYF. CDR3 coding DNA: TGTGCCAGCAGGCAAGGGGCAAACGAGCAGTACTTC.

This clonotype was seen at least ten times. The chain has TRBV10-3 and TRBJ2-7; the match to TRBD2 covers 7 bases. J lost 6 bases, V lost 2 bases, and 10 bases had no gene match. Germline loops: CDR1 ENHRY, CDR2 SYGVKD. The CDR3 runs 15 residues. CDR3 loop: CAISEPGLVFLEQYF. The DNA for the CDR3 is TGTGCCATCAGTGAGCCAGGACTAGTCTTTCTCGAGCAGTACTTC.

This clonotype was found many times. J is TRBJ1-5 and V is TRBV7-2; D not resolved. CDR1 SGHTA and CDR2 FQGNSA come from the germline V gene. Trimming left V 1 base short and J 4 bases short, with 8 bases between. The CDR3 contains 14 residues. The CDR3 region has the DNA TGTGCCAGCAGCTTAGATCCTGCTAATCAGCCCCAGCATTTT. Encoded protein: CASSLDPANQPQHF.

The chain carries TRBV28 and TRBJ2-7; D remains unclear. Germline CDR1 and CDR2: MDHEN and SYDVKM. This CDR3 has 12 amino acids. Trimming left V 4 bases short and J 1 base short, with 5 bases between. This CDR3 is CASSSQSYEQYF. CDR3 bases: TGTGCCAGCAGTTCCCAGTCCTACGAGCAGTACTTC. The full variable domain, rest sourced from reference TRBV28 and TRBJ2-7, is DVKVTQSSRYLVKRTGEKVFLECVQDMDHENMFWYRQDPGLGLRLIYFSYDVKMKEKGDIPEGYSVSREKKERFSLILESASTNQTSMYLCASSSQSYEQYFGPGTRLTVT.

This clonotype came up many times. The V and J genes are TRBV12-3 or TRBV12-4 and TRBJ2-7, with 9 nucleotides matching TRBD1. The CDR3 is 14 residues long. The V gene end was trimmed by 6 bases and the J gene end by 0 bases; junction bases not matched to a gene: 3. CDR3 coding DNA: TGTGCCAGCAGGGGACAGGGTTCCTCCTACGAGCAGTACTTC. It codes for CASRGQGSSYEQYF.

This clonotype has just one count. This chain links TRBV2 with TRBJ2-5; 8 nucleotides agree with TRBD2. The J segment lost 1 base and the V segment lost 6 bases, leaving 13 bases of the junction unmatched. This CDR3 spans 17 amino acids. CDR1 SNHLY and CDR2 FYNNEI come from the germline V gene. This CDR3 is CASSAGGLAEFQETQYF. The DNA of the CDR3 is TGTGCCAGCAGCGCAGGAGGACTAGCAGAATTCCAAGAGACCCAGTACTTC. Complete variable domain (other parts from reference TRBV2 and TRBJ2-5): EPEVTQTPSHQVTQMGQEVILRCVPISNHLYFYWYRQILGQKVEFLVSFYNNEISEKSEIFDDQFSVERPDGSNFTLKIRSTKLEDSAMYFCASSAGGLAEFQETQYFGPGTRLLVL.

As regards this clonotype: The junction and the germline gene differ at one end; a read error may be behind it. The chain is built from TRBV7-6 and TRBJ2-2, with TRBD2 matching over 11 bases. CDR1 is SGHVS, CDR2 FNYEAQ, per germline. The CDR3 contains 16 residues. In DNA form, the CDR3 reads TGTGCTAGCAGCCCCCTAGCGGGGGGGAACACCGGGGAGCTGTTTTTT. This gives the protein CASSPLAGGNTGELFF.

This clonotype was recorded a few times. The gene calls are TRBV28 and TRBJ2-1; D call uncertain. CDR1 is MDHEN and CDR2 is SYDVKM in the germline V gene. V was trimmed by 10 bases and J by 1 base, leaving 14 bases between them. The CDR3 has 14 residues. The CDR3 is CAISRTGSYNEQFF. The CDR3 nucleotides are TGTGCCATCTCCCGGACCGGTTCCTACAATGAGCAGTTCTTC.

This chain's CDR3 is CSARVQGANYGYTF. In nucleotides, the CDR3 is TGCAGTGCTAGAGTCCAAGGGGCGAACTATGGCTACACCTTC. The chain combines TRBV20-1 with TRBJ1-2, with D perhaps matching TRBD1 (5 bases). Trimming pared 1 base from V and 2 bases from J, leaving 11 bases between. Germline CDR1 DFQATT, CDR2 SNEGSKA (reference sequence). This CDR3 contains 14 residues.